The sequence of this T cell receptor (beta chain) was determined in a study of T cells in Graves' hyperthyroidism and ophthalmopathy. TCR beta CDR3 sequences were amplified from RNA transcripts. During a first-round RT-PCR of the TCR CDR3, the HTBI primer set was used. TCRdb reanalysed the multiplex PCR reads using MiXCR and keeps one entry per CDR3 protein. The sample holds approximately 620,000 distinct CDR3 sequences, more than 15% seen once. This clonotype was seen repeatedly, ten times or more. Trimming took off 4 bases at V and 6 bases at J, with 16 bases between the two ends. The CDR3 extends over 15 amino acids. Germline assignment: CDR1 SGHRS and CDR2 YFSETQ.

Sequenced sample: blood. The receptor comes from a woman in her thirties or forties with Graves' ophthalmopathy. The chain employs TRBV5-1 and TRBJ2-2; tentatively, D is TRBD1 (7 bases). The DNA for the CDR3 is TGCGCCAGCAGCCAGGCGGGACAGTACGCCGGGGAGCTGTTTTTT. Its translation: CASSQAGQYAGELFF. The entire variable domain, with the rest obtained from reference TRBV5-1 and TRBJ2-2, is as follows: KAGVTQTPRYLIKTRGQQVTLSCSPISGHRSVSWYQQTPGQGLQFLFEYFSETQRNKGNFPGRFSGRQFSNSRSEMNVSTLELGDSALYLCASSQAGQYAGELFFGEGSRLTVL.